The 21 T cell receptor beta chains in this list originate from one sample, sequenced in a study of blood T cell repertoires in COVID-19. The assay was immunoSEQ multiplex PCR, and TCRdb's table has in-frame clones only and misses some. This table has 150,000 to 200,000 clones, 79% appearing once. Sample: peripheral blood. Receptors originate from a man aged 55 to 70 with active or convalescent COVID-19.

This clone was seen only a few times. The chain joins TRBV30 to TRBJ2-7; 8 bases fit TRBD1. This CDR3 is 14 amino acids long. Germline values: CDR1 GTSNPN, CDR2 SVGIG (reference sequence). The V and J ends lost 2 bases and 5 bases, in that order; junction bases with no gene match: 8. The chain's CDR3 is CAWSRGQERNEQYF. The CDR3 DNA follows: TGTGCCTGGAGTCGGGGACAGGAGAGAAACGAGCAGTACTTC.

The chain combines TRBV9 with TRBJ1-3; D not resolved. This CDR3 has 16 amino acids. Per germline, CDR1 SGDLS and CDR2 YYNGEE. V gave up 0 bases and J gave up 4 bases, with 14 bases separating them. CDR3 residues: CASSVGPFSPGNTIYF. CDR3 in DNA: TGTGCCAGCAGCGTAGGGCCCTTTTCCCCGGGAAACACCATATATTTT.

J is TRBJ2-3 and V is TRBV27, with TRBD2 matching over 9 bases. Germline lookup yields CDR1 MNHEY and CDR2 SMNVEV (reference sequence). V trimming: 7 bases; J trimming: 5 bases; junction bases outside the gene matches: 7. There are 14 residues in the CDR3. The CDR3 nucleotides are TGTGCCAGCACTCGGCGGGAGGGTGGAGATACGCAGTATTTT. This sequence encodes CASTRREGGDTQYF.

The chain combines TRBV5-6 with TRBJ2-7; TRBD2 matches 10 bases. The CDR3 has 17 residues. V was pared by 4 bases and J by 5 bases, with 15 bases of the junction left unmatched. Germline V gene data show CDR1 as SGHDT and CDR2 as YYEEEE. The CDR3 spells CASSEARLAGVMNEQYF. The CDR3, as DNA: TGTGCCAGCAGCGAGGCCCGCCTAGCGGGAGTCATGAACGAGCAGTACTTC. Filled out from reference TRBV5-6 and TRBJ2-7, the complete variable domain reads DAGVTQSPTHLIKTRGQQVTLRCSPKSGHDTVSWYQQALGQGPQFIFQYYEEEERQRGNFPDRFSGHQFPNYSSELNVNALLLGDSALYLCASSEARLAGVMNEQYFGPGTRLTVT.

This clone has a single count. V and J are TRBV7-9 and TRBJ1-4; TRBD1 matches 8 bases. This CDR3 has 15 residues. With V trimmed by 1 base and J by 7 bases, 5 bases remained unmatched. The V gene's germline CDR1 is SEHNR and CDR2 FQNEAQ (reference sequence). CDR3 protein: CASSLDGQGREKLFF. The DNA of the CDR3 is TGTGCCAGCAGCTTAGATGGACAGGGACGTGAAAAACTGTTTTTT. Drawing the rest from reference TRBV7-9 and TRBJ1-4, the complete variable domain is DTGVSQNPRHKITKRGQNVTFRCDPISEHNRLYWYRQTLGQGPEFLTYFQNEAQLEKSRLLSDRFSAERPKGSFSTLEIQRTEQGDSAMYLCASSLDGQGREKLFFGSGTQLSVL.

The chain has TRBV5-4 and TRBJ2-5; 9 bases are shared with TRBD1. The CDR3 contains 15 residues. CDR1 and CDR2 (germline): SGHNT, YYREEE (reference sequence). V dropped 4 bases and J dropped 5; count of bases not matched to a gene: 9. The CDR3 region has the DNA TGTGCCAGCAGCCCCAGCCGGGACAGGGTGGAGACCCAGTACTTC. This sequence encodes CASSPSRDRVETQYF. Drawing the rest from reference TRBV5-4 and TRBJ2-5, the complete variable domain is ETGVTQSPTHLIKTRGQQVTLRCSSQSGHNTVSWYQQALGQGPQFIFQYYREEENGRGNFPPRFSGLQFPNYSSELNVNALELDDSALYLCASSPSRDRVETQYFGPGTRLLVL.

This chain joins TRBV7-9 and TRBJ1-5, with D perhaps TRBD1 (5 bases). Trimming removed 5 bases at V and 6 bases at J, with 17 bases between. The V gene's germline CDR1 is SEHNR and CDR2 FQNEAQ (reference sequence). The CDR3 totals 15 residues. The CDR3 DNA reads TGTGCCAGCAGCCCGGGTGGGGGGGTCGCTCAGCCCCAGCATTTT. Translating gives CASSPGGGVAQPQHF.

This chain links TRBV20-1 with TRBJ2-3; 11 positions agree with TRBD1. Trimming took 6 bases from V and 3 from J; bases not matched to a gene: 5. The CDR3 consists of 14 residues. Per germline, CDR1 DFQATT and CDR2 SNEGSKA (reference sequence). CDR3 residues: CSASGTGGTDTQYF. Here the CDR3 DNA reads TGCAGTGCCAGTGGGACAGGGGGGACAGATACGCAGTATTTT.

J is TRBJ2-5 and V is TRBV7-8; D is uncertain. CDR3 length: 14 residues. CDR1 and CDR2 from the germline V gene are SGHVS and FQNEAQ. V lost 5 bases and J 2 bases, leaving 12 bases between the germline ends. The CDR3, as DNA: TGTGCCAGCAGCCCCCCGGCAGGTCAAGAGACCCAGTACTTC. This sequence encodes CASSPPAGQETQYF.

The V gene is TRBV11-3, the J gene TRBJ2-1, with D tentatively TRBD2 (5 bases). Trimming removed 2 bases at V and 10 bases at J, with 12 bases between. The CDR3 spans 13 residues. Germline CDR1 reads SGHNT; CDR2 reads YENEEA. CDR3 protein: CASSLLEGREQFF. CDR3 DNA: TGTGCCAGCAGCTTATTAGAGGGAAGGGAGCAGTTCTTC.

The chain recombines TRBV5-8 with TRBJ1-1; D is perhaps TRBD1 (6 bases). Germline V gene data show CDR1 as SGHTS and CDR2 as YDEGEE. With 4 bases removed from V and 6 bases from J, the gap between germline ends came to 13 bases. CDR3 length: 13 amino acids. CDR3 in amino acids: CASSLGRTAEAFF. CDR3 in DNA: TGTGCCAGCAGCCTCGGCCGGACAGCTGAAGCTTTCTTT.

This chain links TRBV28 with TRBJ1-2; tentatively, D is TRBD1 (6 bases). Looked up from germline, CDR1 is MDHEN and CDR2 is SYDVKM. The germline V and J ends were trimmed by 6 bases and 3 bases, with 14 bases remaining between them. The length of the CDR3 is 14 residues. This CDR3 is CASSGVQGHYGYTF. The CDR3 DNA reads TGTGCCAGCAGCGGAGTACAGGGACACTATGGCTACACCTTC.

The chain employs TRBV18 and TRBJ2-3; the D is unclear. Per germline, CDR1 KGHSH and CDR2 LQKENI. Trimming removed 3 bases at V and 3 bases at J, with 7 bases between. The CDR3 contains 13 residues. Here the CDR3 reads CASSPRETDTQYF. The CDR3 nucleotides read TGTGCCAGCTCACCTCGCGAGACAGATACGCAGTATTTT.

The V gene is TRBV11-2, the J gene TRBJ2-4, with TRBD1 matching 10 bases. Germline assignment: CDR1 SGHAT and CDR2 FQNNGV. V lost 5 bases, J lost 7 bases, and 11 bases stayed unmatched. The CDR3 totals 16 residues. CDR3 in amino acids: CASSPGPGTGDNIQYF. DNA of the CDR3: TGTGCCAGCAGCCCCGGACCCGGGACAGGGGATAACATTCAGTACTTC.

The chain joins TRBV7-8 to TRBJ1-2; D might be TRBD1 (5 bases). V was trimmed by 7 bases and J by 8 bases, leaving 17 bases between them. The CDR3 sequence is 13 residues long. Germline-derived CDR1 and CDR2 are SGHVS and FQNEAQ. The CDR3 bases are TGTGCCAGCACCCAGGAAAGGGGAACCGGCTACACCTTC. This codes for CASTQERGTGYTF.

The chain combines TRBV19 with TRBJ2-7; D might be TRBD2 (6 bases). The CDR3 is 15 residues long. The ends were cut back, 5 bases at V and 0 bases at J, with 14 bases in the middle. CDR1 LNHDA and CDR2 SQIVND come from the germline V gene (reference sequence). The DNA of the CDR3 is TGTGCCAGTAGTCGGGTGGTGGGACTCTCCTACGAGCAGTACTTC. This sequence encodes CASSRVVGLSYEQYF.

The chain uses TRBV10-3 and TRBJ2-5; D is possibly TRBD1 (6 bases). With 6 bases removed from V and 5 bases from J, the gap between germline ends came to 13 bases. The germline V gene encodes CDR1 ENHRY and CDR2 SYGVKD. This CDR3 comprises 13 residues. CDR3 sequence (DNA): TGTGCCATCAGGGTGGACAGCGAGGAGACCCAGTACTTC. Translated, it gives CAIRVDSEETQYF.

V is TRBV6-4 and J is TRBJ2-7; 8 bases are shared with TRBD2. V lost 3 bases, J lost 4 bases, and 5 bases stayed unmatched. The germline CDR1 and CDR2 sequences are MRHNA and SNTAGT. The CDR3 is 14 residues long. CDR3 sequence (DNA): TGTGCCAGCAGTGAGGGAGCGGGGGTATACGAGCAGTACTTC. Translation: CASSEGAGVYEQYF.

This chain connects TRBV28 to TRBJ1-1; no definite D call. The CDR3 contains 15 residues. The germline CDR1 and CDR2 sequences are MDHEN and SYDVKM. With 5 bases removed from V and 1 base from J, the gap between germline ends came to 14 bases. The CDR3 nucleotides read TGTGCCAGCAGTGGAGGGAGACCCCCGAACACTGAAGCTTTCTTT. Translating it yields CASSGGRPPNTEAFF. The full variable domain, with the rest looked up from reference TRBV28 and TRBJ1-1, is DVKVTQSSRYLVKRTGEKVFLECVQDMDHENMFWYRQDPGLGLRLIYFSYDVKMKEKGDIPEGYSVSREKKERFSLILESASTNQTSMYLCASSGGRPPNTEAFFGQGTRLTVV.

The rearrangement uses TRBV19 and TRBJ1-1, with 8 nucleotides matching TRBD1. With V trimmed by 3 bases and J by 5 bases, 5 bases remained unmatched. This CDR3 is 14 amino acids long. Per germline, CDR1 LNHDA and CDR2 SQIVND (reference sequence). CDR3 loop: CASSITGGRTEAFF. The CDR3 DNA follows: TGTGCCAGTAGTATCACAGGGGGACGGACTGAAGCTTTCTTT.

The V call is TRBV2, the J call TRBJ1-1; D not certain. Germline values: CDR1 SNHLY, CDR2 FYNNEI. The CDR3 consists of 13 residues. The germline V and J ends were trimmed by 8 bases and 0 bases, with 10 bases remaining between them. Here the CDR3 DNA reads TGTGCCAGCGGTGCCAGGCTGAACACTGAAGCTTTCTTT. This translates into CASGARLNTEAFF.